This T cell receptor (beta chain) stems from a study of early T cells in non-severe SARS-CoV-2 infection. The overall study: Sequencing was performed on bulk RNA from unsorted whole blood, leaving chains unpaired.

One entry per CDR3 protein results from TCRdb running MiXCR on the 5' RACE reads. The table lists tens of thousands of distinct CDR3 sequences, less than 15% of them singletons. The V gene's germline CDR1 is MNHNY and CDR2 SVGAGI (reference sequence). V was shortened by 7 bases and J by 8 bases, with 17 bases between the two germline ends. This CDR3 region has 13 residues. Source material: whole blood. The receptor was isolated from an adult who was a healthcare worker with PCR-confirmed SARS-CoV-2 infection or an uninfected control (not recorded which). The genes are TRBV6-6 and TRBJ1-2, with TRBD1 as a possible D gene (6 bases). Here the CDR3 DNA reads TGTGCCAGCACCCTCTCAGGGGTGGAAGGCTACACCTTC. Translating gives CASTLSGVEGYTF.